A single sample gave rise to the 6 T cell receptor beta chains below, sequenced in a study of cytomegalovirus exposure and HLA in healthy donors. Only in-frame clones appear in the TCRdb table, and some are missing; sequencing was by immunoSEQ multiplex PCR. The sample shows roughly 60,000 clones, 85% to 95% of them seen only once. What was sequenced was PBMCs. The receptors here all came from a man between 18 and 35 years old in good health and CMV-seronegative.

The V gene is TRBV19, the J gene TRBJ1-2; D gene ambiguous. The V gene's germline CDR1 is LNHDA and CDR2 SQIVND (reference sequence). This CDR3 spans 13 amino acids. V was clipped by 3 bases and J by 7 bases, with 12 bases between them. The CDR3 DNA follows: TGTGCCAGTAGTATCGACTTCTTGGGTGGCTACACCTTC. Its protein product is CASSIDFLGGYTF.

The V gene is TRBV29-1, the J gene TRBJ2-7; TRBD2 matches at 7 bases. V shed 7 bases, J shed 2 bases, and the junction held 11 bases outside the gene matches. Germline CDR1 SQVTM, CDR2 ANQGSEA. The CDR3 has 14 residues. The CDR3 nucleotides are TGCAGCGCCGGGGGGAAGACGGCCCCCTACGAGCAGTACTTC. Its translation: CSAGGKTAPYEQYF.

V and J are TRBV5-1 and TRBJ1-3; TRBD1 might be the D (6 bases). The V and J ends lost 0 bases and 4 bases respectively, with 14 bases between them. Germline V gives CDR1 SGHRS, CDR2 YFSETQ. The length of the CDR3 is 16 residues. The CDR3 protein is CASSLALQGAGNTIYF. CDR3 bases: TGCGCCAGCAGCTTGGCCCTACAGGGAGCCGGAAACACCATATATTTT.

This clone was seen a single time. The V gene is TRBV30, the J gene TRBJ1-5, with 8 bases that match TRBD1. CDR3 size: 14 residues. Germline CDR1 and CDR2: GTSNPN and SVGIG (reference sequence). V gave up 2 bases and J gave up 4 bases; unmatched junction bases: 4. The CDR3 spells CAWSYTGGNQPQHF. The CDR3, as DNA: TGTGCCTGGAGTTATACAGGGGGAAATCAGCCCCAGCATTTT. Full variable domain (outside the CDR3, taken from reference TRBV30 and TRBJ1-5): SQTIHQWPATLVQPVGSPLSLECTVEGTSNPNLYWYRQAAGRGLQLLFYSVGIGQISSEVPQNLSASRPQDRQFILSSKKLLLSDSGFYLCAWSYTGGNQPQHFGDGTRLSIL.

The chain is built from TRBV7-9 and TRBJ2-1, with D perhaps matching TRBD2 (6 bases). Germline V gene data show CDR1 as SEHNR and CDR2 as FQNEAQ (reference sequence). This CDR3 contains 16 residues. V was shortened by 5 bases and J by 7 bases, with 21 bases between the two germline ends. This CDR3 is CASSRPRRGARNEQFF. For the CDR3, the DNA is TGTGCCAGCAGCCGGCCCAGGAGGGGCGCGAGGAATGAGCAGTTCTTC.

This rearrangement joins TRBV28 to TRBJ2-2, with TRBD2 matching over 9 bases. Per germline, CDR1 MDHEN and CDR2 SYDVKM. This CDR3 is 16 amino acids long. J was trimmed by 5 bases and V by 6 bases; bases with no gene match: 10. The CDR3: CASSRSSGSITGELFF. CDR3 DNA: TGTGCCAGCAGCCGTAGTAGCGGGAGTATAACCGGGGAGCTGTTTTTT. The whole variable domain, remainder taken from reference TRBV28 and TRBJ2-2, is DVKVTQSSRYLVKRTGEKVFLECVQDMDHENMFWYRQDPGLGLRLIYFSYDVKMKEKGDIPEGYSVSREKKERFSLILESASTNQTSMYLCASSRSSGSITGELFFGEGSRLTVL.